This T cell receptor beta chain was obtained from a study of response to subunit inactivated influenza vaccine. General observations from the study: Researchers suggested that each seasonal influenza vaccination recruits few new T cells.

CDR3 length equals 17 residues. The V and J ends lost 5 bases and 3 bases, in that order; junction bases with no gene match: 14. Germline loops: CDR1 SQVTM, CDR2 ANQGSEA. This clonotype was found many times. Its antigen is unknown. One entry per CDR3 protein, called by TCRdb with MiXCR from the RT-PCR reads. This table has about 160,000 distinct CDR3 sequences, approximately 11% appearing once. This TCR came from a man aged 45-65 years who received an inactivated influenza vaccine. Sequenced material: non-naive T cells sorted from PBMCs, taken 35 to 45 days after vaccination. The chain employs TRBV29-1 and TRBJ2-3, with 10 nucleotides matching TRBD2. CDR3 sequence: CSVLASGRKGRTDTQYF. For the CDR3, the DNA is TGCAGCGTTCTGGCTAGCGGGAGAAAGGGAAGGACAGATACGCAGTATTTT.